This T cell receptor beta chain was identified in a study of vaccination effects on CD4 cells after COVID-19. The CDR3 has 18 residues. To note about this clone: Its target is unknown.

Antigen-specific CD4+ T cell clonotypes were called by their expansion after viral peptide-pool culture in ViraFEST. The culture ran for about eleven days before CD4+ T cells were isolated. This person caught SARS-CoV-2 sometime from March to December 2020, and PCR testing confirmed the infection. A half-medium replacement with IL-2 medium was carried out on days 3 and 7. The protocol was immunoSEQ multiplex PCR, while the TCRdb copy is restricted to in-frame clones and leaves out a portion. Among approximately 30,000 clones listed, 72% were seen once. This material consisted of CD4+ T cells from PBMCs cultured with a peptide pool, taken before COVID-19 vaccination. The chain carries TRBV7-5 and TRBJ2-4. TRBV7-5 is listed as a pseudogene. The TCR sequence derives from a human donor who had a prior SARS-CoV-2 infection. CDR3 DNA: TGTGCCAGAAGCTCTTTCCGACCAAACCCAAGGCCAAAAAACATTCAGTACTTC. Amino acid sequence: CARSSFRPNPRPKNIQYF.